This T cell receptor beta chain was sequenced for a study of metastatic and nonmetastatic thyroid tumors (TCRdb year 2020). Background for the entire study: Repertoires from peripheral blood and from tumor or nodule tissue samples of malignant and benign thyroid patients were compared. The paper's findings and limits, for the study overall: In both blood and tumor samples, malignant tumors were reported to have significantly higher TCR beta diversity than benign nodules.

No treatment had been received by any patient before thyroid surgery. Patient clinical samples collected from the early 2010s to the late 2010s were retrospectively analysed using T-cell receptor beta sequencing. For this clone: The antigen it recognizes is unknown. No much larger clonotype is one base removed from it; base qualities were not supplied.

V is pruned by 5 bases and J by 2 bases, leaving 4 bases of the junction without a gene match. The germline V gene (reference sequence) specifies DFQATT as CDR1 and SNEGSKA as CDR2. The CDR3 covers 13 residues, taking in both the cysteine and the phenylalanine. CDR3 DNA only is kept here, 39 bases in frame from base 1. Receptors were amplified or captured by PCR. The reads were generated on an Illumina HiSeq 4000. High-throughput sequencing was used to profile the TCR beta-chain CDR3 region of each patient. The original methods were these. Drawing on CDR3 differences between clinicopathological groups, the researchers built a classifier meant to tell apart patients with distant-metastatic papillary thyroid cancer. Repertoire diversity was assessed with the Shannon index, and tumor-blood repertoire similarity with the Morisita-Horn index. TCRdb reprocessing: public reads trimmed at Q25 with fastp, clones called with MiXCR, in-frame beta chains kept. TCRdb, not the authors, supplied the V and J calls. The sample records approximately 20,000 clones, about a quarter of which are singletons. The biggest ten clones account for roughly 3.3% of the sample.

The source of this sequence is a male donor with papillary thyroid cancer or a benign thyroid nodule (not recorded which). Some clones in this sample may be carry-over from other donors' samples. Sequenced sample: blood. Recombination connected TRBV20-1 to TRBJ2-3; 7 bases in the junction line up with TRBD1. The CDR3 loop reads CSAGQELTDTQYF. The DNA is TGCAGTGCTGGACAGGAGCTCACAGATACGCAGTATTTT.